Each of the 29 T cell receptor beta chains below was sequenced from the same sample in a study of blood T cell repertoires in COVID-19. Measured with immunoSEQ multiplex PCR; TCRdb has only the in-frame clones, and not every one. The sample lists about 50,000 clones, roughly 90% occurring once. The sample taken for sequencing was peripheral blood. The receptor source for this set is a woman older than 75 with acute or convalescent COVID-19.

The chain uses TRBV10-3 and TRBJ1-1, with D possibly TRBD1 on 6 matching bases. Trimming cost V 0 bases and J 6 bases, with 11 bases left between them. Germline CDR1 reads ENHRY; CDR2 reads SYGVKD. This CDR3 is built from 14 residues. The CDR3 sequence is CAISESGRGPEAFF. The DNA of the CDR3 is TGTGCCATCAGTGAGTCAGGCAGGGGCCCTGAAGCTTTCTTT.

The chain uses TRBV7-2 and TRBJ2-1; 8 bases are shared with TRBD2. The germline gives CDR1 SGHTA, CDR2 FQGNSA. V trimming: 8 bases; J trimming: 6 bases; junction bases outside the gene matches: 12. The CDR3 runs to 15 residues. Here the CDR3 reads CASSLSSGLVNEQFF. The CDR3 DNA reads as TGTGCCAGCTCCCTCTCGTCGGGACTAGTCAATGAGCAGTTCTTC.

The chain has TRBV2 and TRBJ1-1; D is perhaps TRBD1 (5 bases). Germline CDR1 SNHLY, CDR2 FYNNEI. The V and J ends lost 4 bases and 0 bases respectively, with 15 bases between them. This CDR3 is built from 16 residues. The CDR3 protein is CASSVEGSRVNTEAFF. DNA of the CDR3: TGTGCCAGCAGTGTGGAGGGGAGTCGGGTGAACACTGAAGCTTTCTTT. Full variable domain (missing parts from reference TRBV2 and TRBJ1-1): EPEVTQTPSHQVTQMGQEVILRCVPISNHLYFYWYRQILGQKVEFLVSFYNNEISEKSEIFDDQFSVERPDGSNFTLKIRSTKLEDSAMYFCASSVEGSRVNTEAFFGQGTRLTVV.

The rearrangement links TRBV9 to TRBJ2-1, with 7 bases matching TRBD1. V shed 0 bases, J shed 7 bases, and the junction held 1 base outside the gene matches. This CDR3 region has 13 residues. The V gene's germline CDR1 is SGDLS and CDR2 YYNGEE. CDR3 residues: CASSVDRGNEQFF. The CDR3 DNA reads TGTGCCAGCAGCGTAGACAGGGGAAATGAGCAGTTCTTC.

J is TRBJ2-7 and V is TRBV12-3 or TRBV12-4; D might be TRBD1 (5 bases). The CDR3 covers 13 residues. Trimming removed 4 bases at V and 7 bases at J, with 14 bases between. The CDR3 DNA reads as TGTGCCAGCAGTTCCGGACAAGTTAGGGAGCAGTACTTC. Translated, it gives CASSSGQVREQYF.

V is TRBV2 and J is TRBJ1-6, with 9 bases identical to TRBD1. Unmatched junction bases numbered 5, after V lost 4 bases and J lost 7 bases. Germline V gene data show CDR1 as SNHLY and CDR2 as FYNNEI. The CDR3 is 15 residues long. The CDR3 here is CASSVSGQGNSPLHF. The CDR3, as DNA: TGTGCCAGCAGTGTTTCAGGACAGGGGAATTCACCCCTCCACTTT.

This chain links TRBV30 with TRBJ1-2; TRBD1 might be the D (5 bases). The CDR3 loop spans 13 amino acids. Trimming pared 3 bases from V and 10 bases from J, leaving 18 bases between. Looked up from germline, CDR1 is GTSNPN and CDR2 is SVGIG (reference sequence). The CDR3 DNA sequence: TGTGCCTGGAGCCTGGACGGGACTATCACCTACACCTTC. Its translation: CAWSLDGTITYTF.

This chain links TRBV4-3 with TRBJ1-5; 7 bases align to TRBD1. The CDR3 has 18 residues. The V and J ends lost 3 bases and 3 bases, in that order; junction bases with no gene match: 14. Germline V CDR1 and CDR2: LGHNA, YSLEER. The chain's CDR3 is CASSQSPLGQAINQPQHF. CDR3 nucleotides: TGCGCCAGCAGCCAGTCCCCATTAGGACAGGCTATCAATCAGCCCCAGCATTTT.

This chain uses TRBV18 with TRBJ1-1; 10 bases map to TRBD1. Germline CDR1 KGHSH, CDR2 LQKENI. V lost 1 base to trimming and J lost 5 bases; unmatched junction nucleotides: 4. The CDR3 consists of 15 residues. The CDR3 sequence: CASSPRQGARTEAFF. Here the CDR3 DNA reads TGTGCCAGCTCACCACGACAGGGGGCGCGGACTGAAGCTTTCTTT.

As concerns this clone: The same CDR3 can be traced to other DNA sequences in this sample. The V call is TRBV7-9, the J call TRBJ2-7; D gene uncertain. Deletions cut 3 bases from V and 0 bases from J, with 9 bases between. Germline CDR1 is SEHNR and CDR2 is FQNEAQ (reference sequence). This CDR3 region has 14 residues. The CDR3 DNA is TGTGCCAGCAGCTTGGCGGAATCCTCCTACGAGCAGTACTTC. This encodes CASSLAESSYEQYF.

This sequence joins TRBV7-8 and TRBJ2-3; weak D call: TRBD2 (6 bases). V gave up 8 bases and J gave up 2 bases, with 17 bases separating them. Looked up from germline, CDR1 is SGHVS and CDR2 is FQNEAQ. This CDR3 spans 15 amino acids. The CDR3 reads CASALGAGVTDTQYF. The CDR3 nucleotides are TGTGCCAGCGCTCTGGGAGCGGGCGTCACAGATACGCAGTATTTT.

V usage is TRBV7-3 and J usage is TRBJ2-2; D is unclear. The CDR3 extends over 16 amino acids. Germline values: CDR1 SGHTA, CDR2 FQGTGA. Between the trimmed V and J ends, which lost 0 bases and 6 bases, there was a span of 14 bases. The CDR3 region is CASSLTSGGAAGELFF. In DNA, the CDR3 is TGTGCCAGCAGCTTAACGTCCGGCGGCGCAGCCGGGGAGCTGTTTTTT.

V and J are TRBV4-1 and TRBJ2-7, with TRBD2 matching over 9 bases. The V gene's germline CDR1 is MGHRA and CDR2 YSYEKL. The V and J ends lost 0 bases and 1 base, in that order; junction bases with no gene match: 13. This CDR3 comprises 19 residues. CDR3 loop: CASSQDRGSGGGRSYEQYF. For the CDR3, the DNA is TGCGCCAGCAGCCAAGATCGCGGTAGCGGGGGAGGGCGGTCCTACGAGCAGTACTTC.

The chain is built from TRBV7-2 and TRBJ2-1; 12 nucleotides agree with TRBD2. Unmatched junction bases numbered 12, after V lost 0 bases and J lost 6 bases. The CDR3 has 19 amino acids. Per germline, CDR1 SGHTA and CDR2 FQGNSA. CDR3 in amino acids: CASSLAHVGLAGSGNEQFF. The CDR3, as DNA: TGTGCCAGCAGCTTAGCCCACGTTGGACTAGCGGGGTCTGGCAATGAGCAGTTCTTC.

The V call is TRBV4-2, the J call TRBJ1-1; 10 positions agree with TRBD1. Germline V gene data show CDR1 as LGHNA and CDR2 as YNFKEQ. V lost 1 base, J lost 4 bases, and 3 bases stayed unmatched. The CDR3 contains 15 residues. The CDR3 DNA is TGTGCCAGCAGCCAAGGGACAGGGGGAATCACTGAAGCTTTCTTT. It is translated as CASSQGTGGITEAFF.

The chain has TRBV10-2 and TRBJ1-1, with 8 bases that match TRBD1. The length of the CDR3 is 13 residues. The germline V gene encodes CDR1 WSHSY and CDR2 SAAADI. V was clipped by 5 bases and J by 4 bases; unmatched bases: 3. The CDR3 loop is CASSQGAGTEAFF. The CDR3 nucleotides are TGCGCCAGCAGTCAGGGGGCCGGCACTGAAGCTTTCTTT.

This clone came up a few times. The V and J genes are TRBV24-1 and TRBJ2-1, with 8 bases matching TRBD1. The germline V gene has CDR1 KGHDR and CDR2 SFDVKD. This CDR3 spans 15 amino acids. Trimming removed 4 bases from V and 5 bases from J; junction bases left unmatched: 6. CDR3: CATSDPGTGNNEQFF. CDR3 DNA sequence: TGTGCCACCAGTGACCCCGGGACAGGTAACAATGAGCAGTTCTTC.

This clone was counted a single time. The V call is TRBV4-3, the J call TRBJ1-1; unclear D gene. Germline CDR1 and CDR2: LGHNA and YSLEER. V shed 0 bases and J shed 4 bases, with 6 bases lying between them. CDR3 length equals 13 residues. CDR3 protein: CASSQEKRTEAFF. The CDR3 DNA follows: TGCGCCAGCAGCCAAGAGAAGCGCACTGAAGCTTTCTTT.

V is TRBV3-1 (or the pseudogene TRBV3-2) and J is TRBJ2-2, with D perhaps TRBD1 (6 bases). CDR1 and CDR2 (germline): LGHDT, YNNKEL (reference sequence). The CDR3 runs to 16 residues. The ends were cut back, 2 bases at V and 6 bases at J, with 16 bases in the middle. Here the CDR3 reads CASSQTVGQRSGELFF. DNA for the CDR3: TGTGCCAGCAGCCAAACCGTCGGACAGAGGTCCGGGGAGCTGTTTTTT.

The gene calls are TRBV27 and TRBJ2-1; TRBD2 matches 13 bases. The CDR3 is 16 amino acids. Germline V lookup: CDR1 MNHEY, CDR2 SMNVEV (reference sequence). V gave up 5 bases and J gave up 8 bases; unmatched junction bases: 9. CDR3 bases: TGTGCCAGCAGTAAAACTAGCGGGAGGGCTTTCTATGAGCAGTTCTTC. Residues: CASSKTSGRAFYEQFF.

A note on this clone: One end of the junction fails to match germline, which may point to a read error. This chain uses TRBV5-4 with TRBJ2-3; TRBD2 agrees at 9 bases. This CDR3 comprises 14 residues. The germline CDR1 and CDR2 sequences are SGHNT and YYREEE (reference sequence). DNA for the CDR3: TGTGCCAGCAGCTGGGGGACTAGCAAAGATACGCAGTATTTT. Translating gives CASSWGTSKDTQYF. The full variable domain, in which reference TRBV5-4 and TRBJ2-3 provide the parts outside the CDR3, is ETGVTQSPTHLIKTRGQQVTLRCSSQSGHNTVSWYQQALGQGPQFIFQYYREEENGRGNFPPRFSGLQFPNYSSELNVNALELDDSALYLCASSWGTSKDTQYFGPGTRLTVL.

This sequence joins TRBV5-3 and TRBJ2-7, with 8 bases fitting TRBD1. TRBV5-3 is an ORF; its function is uncertain. The CDR3 has 15 amino acids. Trimming took 2 bases from V and 3 from J; bases not matched to a gene: 7. The CDR3 DNA follows: TGTGCCAGAAGCTTAACGGGACAGGAGTTCTACGAGCAGTACTTC. This sequence encodes CARSLTGQEFYEQYF.

This chain uses TRBV9 with TRBJ2-3, with a tentative D call TRBD1 (5 bases). The CDR3 length is 15 residues. Trimming pared 0 bases from V and 4 bases from J, leaving 12 bases between. Germline V CDR1 and CDR2: SGDLS, YYNGEE. The CDR3 nucleotides are TGTGCCAGCAGCGTAGAAGGATCCAGGGCAGATACGCAGTATTTT. It codes for CASSVEGSRADTQYF.

The J gene is TRBJ2-1, the V gene TRBV7-2; no reliable D call. Germline CDR1 and CDR2: SGHTA and FQGNSA. The CDR3 has 14 amino acids. Trimming took off 3 bases at V and 10 bases at J, with 16 bases between the two ends. CDR3 residues: CASSLSSSEKEQFF. The CDR3 DNA reads TGTGCCAGCAGCTTGAGTTCTTCCGAAAAGGAGCAGTTCTTC. Full variable domain (missing parts from reference TRBV7-2 and TRBJ2-1): GAGVSQSPSNKVTEKGKDVELRCDPISGHTALYWYRQSLGQGLEFLIYFQGNSAPDKSGLPSDRFSAERTGGSVSTLTIQRTQQEDSAVYLCASSLSSSEKEQFFGPGTRLTVL.

The chain is built from TRBV9 and TRBJ2-3; 9 bases align to TRBD1. Per germline, CDR1 SGDLS and CDR2 YYNGEE. Germline trimming cut 0 bases from V and 2 bases from J; bases unmatched to any gene: 7. The CDR3 runs to 17 residues. The CDR3 bases are TGTGCCAGCAGCGTAGGGGGGACAGGGCGCATCACAGATACGCAGTATTTT. Encoded protein: CASSVGGTGRITDTQYF.

J is TRBJ1-5 and V is TRBV10-3; a weak D match, TRBD1 (5 bases). Trimming stripped 2 bases from V and 9 bases from J, with 14 bases between. CDR3 length: 14 amino acids. Per the germline V gene, CDR1 is ENHRY and CDR2 is SYGVKD. CDR3 sequence reads: CAISEKQGGTPQHF. The CDR3 region has the DNA TGTGCCATCAGTGAGAAGCAGGGAGGAACGCCCCAGCATTTT.

V usage is TRBV7-3 and J usage is TRBJ2-1, with TRBD2 matching over 10 bases. Germline V lookup: CDR1 SGHTA, CDR2 FQGTGA. J lost 2 bases, V lost 3 bases, and 1 base had no gene match. There are 15 residues in the CDR3. The CDR3 here is CASSLTSGPYNEQFF. CDR3 DNA sequence: TGTGCCAGCAGCTTGACTAGCGGGCCCTACAATGAGCAGTTCTTC.

V is TRBV12-3 or TRBV12-4 and J is TRBJ2-5; D might be TRBD2 (5 bases). CDR3 length equals 12 residues. Trimming took off 6 bases at V and 7 bases at J, with 12 bases between the two ends. The CDR3, as DNA: TGTGCCAGCAGCACTAGGCGTCGGACCCAGTACTTC. This gives the protein CASSTRRRTQYF.

This clone appeared a few times. The V call is TRBV19, the J call TRBJ1-1, with 7 nucleotides matching TRBD1. Per germline, CDR1 LNHDA and CDR2 SQIVND (reference sequence). CDR3 size: 14 residues. Unmatched junction bases numbered 4, after V lost 5 bases and J lost 1 base. DNA for the CDR3: TGTGCCAGTAGTGTGACAGGGCCGAACACTGAAGCTTTCTTT. It yields the protein CASSVTGPNTEAFF.